Listed here are 8 T cell receptor beta chains from one sample, sequenced in a study of T cell repertoires in cytomegalovirus infection. TCRdb reprocessed the reads via MiXCR and lists one record per CDR3 protein. This table has under 300,000 distinct CDR3 sequences, approximately 22% appearing once. Antigen specificity for these receptors is unknown. Here the sequenced sample was cultured PBMCs, taken from culture after CMV antigen stimulation. Receptors originate from a human donor in good health (CMV status not recorded). Some clones in this sample may be carry-over from other donors' samples.

The J gene is TRBJ1-5, the V gene TRBV27; D is undetermined. CDR3 length: 14 residues. Trimming removed 3 bases at V and 5 bases at J, with 11 bases between. Germline CDR1 reads MNHEY; CDR2 reads SMNVEV (reference sequence). The CDR3, as DNA: TGTGCCAGCAGTTTGGGTATGTCTGATCAGCCCCAGCATTTT. Its translation is CASSLGMSDQPQHF.

This rearrangement joins TRBV7-9 to TRBJ1-1, with D unresolved. The germline V and J ends were trimmed by 1 base and 6 bases, with 6 bases remaining between them. There are 12 residues in the CDR3. The germline gives CDR1 SEHNR, CDR2 FQNEAQ (reference sequence). CDR3 protein: CASSLVEAEAFF. The CDR3 bases are TGTGCCAGCAGCTTAGTGGAGGCTGAAGCTTTCTTT. Drawing the rest from reference TRBV7-9 and TRBJ1-1, the complete variable domain is DTGVSQNPRHKITKRGQNVTFRCDPISEHNRLYWYRQTLGQGPEFLTYFQNEAQLEKSRLLSDRFSAERPKGSFSTLEIQRTEQGDSAMYLCASSLVEAEAFFGQGTRLTVV.

This clonotype was seen more than once but under ten times. The V and J genes are TRBV4-1 and TRBJ2-2, with 7 bases fitting TRBD2. The CDR3 totals 14 residues. Trimming cost V 4 bases and J 5 bases; bases outside gene matches: 4. CDR1 and CDR2 from the germline V gene are MGHRA and YSYEKL. CDR3 residues: CASSPREGTGELFF. The CDR3 nucleotides read TGCGCCAGCAGCCCGAGGGAGGGGACCGGGGAGCTGTTTTTT.

The chain uses TRBV29-1 and TRBJ1-2; the D is unclear. The CDR3 has 15 residues. Germline assignment: CDR1 SQVTM and CDR2 ANQGSEA. V was cut by 0 bases and J by 0 bases, with 11 bases left in between. The CDR3 is CSVEERRTSNYGYTF. The CDR3, as DNA: TGCAGCGTTGAAGAACGGCGTACTTCTAACTATGGCTACACCTTC.

This clonotype came up many times. The J gene is TRBJ2-6, the V gene TRBV7-3; 9 bases align to TRBD1. The V and J ends lost 5 bases and 0 bases, in that order; junction bases with no gene match: 5. Germline V CDR1 and CDR2: SGHTA, FQGTGA. The CDR3 totals 17 residues. This CDR3 reads CASSPGQGYSGANVLTF. DNA for the CDR3: TGTGCCAGCAGCCCGGGACAGGGATACTCTGGGGCCAACGTCCTGACTTTC.

This clonotype occurred many times. This sequence joins TRBV7-2 and TRBJ2-1; 10 bases line up with TRBD1. The V segment lost 5 bases and the J segment 9 bases; nucleotides outside the gene matches: 10. CDR1 and CDR2 (germline): SGHTA, FQGNSA. This CDR3 is 15 amino acids long. The CDR3 DNA is TGTGCCAGCAGCCCTCCGGGACAGGGGCCAGGTGAGCAGTTCTTC. Its translation: CASSPPGQGPGEQFF.

The table lists this clonotype with many counts. This rearrangement joins TRBV7-2 to TRBJ1-5; 8 bases are a match to TRBD1. J gave up 3 bases and V 4 bases, and 2 bases lay outside the gene matches. The CDR3 contains 14 residues. Germline V lookup: CDR1 SGHTA, CDR2 FQGNSA. The CDR3 DNA reads TGTGCCAGCAGCTCGGGACAGGTCAATCAGCCCCAGCATTTT. Translating it yields CASSSGQVNQPQHF. The full variable domain, completed using reference TRBV7-2 and TRBJ1-5, is GAGVSQSPSNKVTEKGKDVELRCDPISGHTALYWYRQSLGQGLEFLIYFQGNSAPDKSGLPSDRFSAERTGGSVSTLTIQRTQQEDSAVYLCASSSGQVNQPQHFGDGTRLSIL.

For the CDR3, the DNA is TGTGCCAGCAGGCTGTCTCCTTATAGCAATCAGCCCCAGCATTTT. Translated: CASRLSPYSNQPQHF. The chain recombines TRBV6-5 with TRBJ1-5; no clear D. CDR3 length: 15 amino acids. CDR1 is MNHEY, CDR2 SVGAGI, per germline. Deletions cut 6 bases from V and 0 bases from J, with 12 bases between.